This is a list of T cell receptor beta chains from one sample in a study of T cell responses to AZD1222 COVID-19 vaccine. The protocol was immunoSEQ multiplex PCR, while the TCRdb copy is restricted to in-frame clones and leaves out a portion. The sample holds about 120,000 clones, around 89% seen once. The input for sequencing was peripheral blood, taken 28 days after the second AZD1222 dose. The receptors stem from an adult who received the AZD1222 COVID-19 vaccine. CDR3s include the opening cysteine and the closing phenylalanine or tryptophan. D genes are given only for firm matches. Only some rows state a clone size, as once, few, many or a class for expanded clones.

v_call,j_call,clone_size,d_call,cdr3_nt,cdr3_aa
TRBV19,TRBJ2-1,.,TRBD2,TGTGCCAGTACTAGCGGGGGCTACAATGAGCAGTTCTTC,CASTSGGYNEQFF
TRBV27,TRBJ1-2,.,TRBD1,TGTGCCAGCAGCCCGGGACAGGGCTATGGCTACACCTTC,CASSPGQGYGYTF
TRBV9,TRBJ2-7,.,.,TGTGCCAGCAGCGGGAGCAAGGCTTCCTACGAGCAGTACTTC,CASSGSKASYEQYF
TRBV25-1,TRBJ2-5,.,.,TGTGCCAGCAGTCTTTTCGGGCGGGAGACCCAGTACTTC,CASSLFGRETQYF
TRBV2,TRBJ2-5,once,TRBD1,TGTGCCAGCGTTGAGAGGGGGCAGTACCAAGAGACCCAGTACTTC,CASVERGQYQETQYF
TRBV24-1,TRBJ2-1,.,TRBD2,TGTGCCACCAGTTCAAGCGGGAGTACGGATGAGCAGTTCTTC,CATSSSGSTDEQFF
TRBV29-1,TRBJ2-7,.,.,TGCAGCGTCGCCCCGGTGGCAGGGGCCTACGAGCAGTACTTC,CSVAPVAGAYEQYF
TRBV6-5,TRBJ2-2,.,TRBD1,TGTGCCAGCAGACAGACAGGGGCCGGGGAGCTGTTTTTT,CASRQTGAGELFF
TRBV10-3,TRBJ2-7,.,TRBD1,TGTGCCATCAGACAACAGGGGGCAAGGGACGAGCAGTACTTC,CAIRQQGARDEQYF
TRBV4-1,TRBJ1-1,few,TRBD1,TGCGCCAGCAGCCACAGAATGACCGGGACAGGGAACACTGAAGCTTTCTTT,CASSHRMTGTGNTEAFF
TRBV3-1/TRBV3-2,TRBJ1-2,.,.,TGTGCCAGCAGCCGTCTATGGCAGGGGCCTGATGGCTACACCTTC,CASSRLWQGPDGYTF
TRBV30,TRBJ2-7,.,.,TGTGCCTGGAGTGGGCCAGGGGCATGGGAGCAGTACTTC,CAWSGPGAWEQYF
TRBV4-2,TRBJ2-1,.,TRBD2,TGTGCCAGCAGCCAAAGGACTAGCGGGATCGATGAGCAGTTCTTC,CASSQRTSGIDEQFF
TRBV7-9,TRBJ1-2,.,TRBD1,TGTGCCAGCAGCACAACACCCGGGACAGATAACTATGGCTACACCTTC,CASSTTPGTDNYGYTF
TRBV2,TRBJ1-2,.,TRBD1,TGTGCCAGCAGTCGACAGGGGGCGGATGGCTACACCTTC,CASSRQGADGYTF
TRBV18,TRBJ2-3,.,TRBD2,TGTGCCAGCTCACCAGGACTAGCGGGAGGCCTTACCACAGATACGCAGTATTTT,CASSPGLAGGLTTDTQYF
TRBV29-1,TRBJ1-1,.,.,TGCAGCGCCTTGAAGGCTGGGTTAGGGACTGAAGCTTTCTTT,CSALKAGLGTEAFF